Listed below are T cell receptor beta chains from one sample, sequenced in a study of T cells after yellow fever vaccination. TCRdb independently ran MiXCR on the 5' RACE reads; one entry per CDR3 protein. The sample yields some 560,000 distinct CDR3 sequences, about 15% seen once. The material was PBMCs, obtained about 5 days after the first yellow fever vaccination. These receptors were taken from a man younger than 35 who received the YFV17D yellow fever vaccine. Each CDR3 is given with its conserved first and last residue. The D gene is left open where the match is weak. Expanded clones get a size class; other rows say once, few or many, or leave the size out.

NA	few	TRBV7-9	TRBJ1-4	CASSLRMAEAEKLFF	TGTGCCAGCAGCTTAAGGATGGCGGAAGCCGAAAAACTGTTTTTT
NA	few	TRBV19	TRBJ2-1	CASRFESTSNEQFF	TGTGCCAGTCGTTTCGAATCGACCTCCAATGAGCAGTTCTTC
NA	many	TRBV5-1	TRBJ1-2	CASSLDNYGYTF	TGCGCCAGCAGCTTGGACAACTATGGCTACACCTTC
NA	few	TRBV6-2/TRBV6-3	TRBJ2-2	CASSGRLTGELFF	TGTGCCAGCAGCGGACGCCTAACCGGGGAGCTGTTTTTT
TRBD1	few	TRBV5-1	TRBJ2-1	CASRSWDRGRLFSWNEQFF	TGCGCCAGCAGGAGTTGGGACAGGGGGCGATTATTTTCATGGAATGAGCAGTTCTTC
NA	many	TRBV20-1	TRBJ1-4	CSARTLIGSEKLFF	TGCAGTGCTAGAACCCTAATAGGTAGCGAAAAACTGTTTTTT
TRBD1	NA	TRBV6-1	TRBJ2-1	CAANDRDRGGEQFF	TGTGCCGCGAACGACCGGGACAGGGGTGGTGAGCAGTTCTTC
NA	few	TRBV5-1	TRBJ2-2	CASTWDLRNTGELFF	TGCGCCAGCACCTGGGACTTACGGAACACCGGGGAGCTGTTTTTT
NA	NA	TRBV9	TRBJ1-1	CASSSRARNTEAFF	TGTGCCAGCAGCTCCCGGGCGCGGAACACTGAAGCTTTCTTT
TRBD2	few	TRBV25-1	TRBJ2-3	CASSEHRGGTSGGTDTQYF	TGTGCCAGCAGTGAACACCGCGGCGGGACTAGCGGGGGCACAGATACGCAGTATTTT
TRBD2	NA	TRBV4-3	TRBJ2-2	CASSMGLISGGTGELFF	TGCGCCAGCAGCATGGGACTCATTAGCGGGGGCACCGGGGAGCTGTTTTTT
NA	NA	TRBV12-3/TRBV12-4	TRBJ1-1	CASTKGGMNTEAFF	TGTGCCAGCACCAAGGGAGGGATGAACACTGAAGCTTTCTTT
NA	few	TRBV19	TRBJ2-5	CATARTAQETQYF	TGTGCCACTGCCAGGACAGCACAAGAGACCCAGTACTTC
NA	few	TRBV5-5	TRBJ1-1	CASSPLRTEAFF	TGTGCCAGCAGCCCACTGCGCACTGAAGCTTTCTTT
NA	NA	TRBV5-4	TRBJ2-5	CASSNGQNTQETQYF	TGTGCCAGCAGCAATGGACAGAATACACAAGAGACCCAGTACTTC
NA	NA	TRBV18	TRBJ2-5	CASSPRWGSRETQYF	TGTGCCAGCTCTCCCCGTTGGGGGTCTCGGGAGACCCAGTACTTC
NA	many	TRBV4-2	TRBJ2-5	CASSQGGQETQYF	TGTGCCAGCAGCCAAGGAGGGCAGGAGACCCAGTACTTC
NA	NA	TRBV6-6	TRBJ1-6	CASSYLSPLHF	TGTGCCAGCAGTTACTTGTCACCCCTCCACTTT
NA	NA	TRBV20-1	TRBJ2-2	CSARDIFGPTGELFF	TGCAGTGCTAGAGACATTTTTGGGCCCACCGGGGAGCTGTTTTTT
NA	once	TRBV6-5	TRBJ2-7	CASSYSTALSSYEQYF	TGTGCCAGCAGTTACTCGACAGCCCTTAGCTCCTACGAGCAGTACTTC